Below, 13 T cell receptor beta chains from the same sample are listed, as sequenced in a study of identical twins. TCRdb ran MiXCR on the 5' RACE reads and lists one entry per CDR3 protein. The table lists approximately 220,000 distinct CDR3 sequences, about 7.5% of them singletons. These same records also appear under a second study, on yellow fever vaccine responses in identical twins.

The sequenced material came from memory (CD45RO+) T cells sorted from blood. The receptors originated from a woman aged 18-29 years in good health.

This rearrangement joins TRBV5-1 to TRBJ1-5; D is undetermined. There are 14 residues in the CDR3. V was cut by 0 bases and J by 2 bases, with 6 bases left in between. Germline V CDR1 and CDR2: SGHRS, YFSETQ. The CDR3 here is CASSLAAGNQPQHF. CDR3 bases: TGCGCCAGCAGCTTGGCGGCAGGCAATCAGCCCCAGCATTTT.

This clonotype showed up just a few times. The chain couples TRBV11-2 to TRBJ2-5; D possibly corresponds to TRBD2 (6 bases). This CDR3 region has 14 residues. Germline CDR1 is SGHAT and CDR2 is FQNNGV. V was shortened by 4 bases and J by 1 base, with 10 bases between the two germline ends. In DNA, the CDR3 is TGTGCCAGCAGCTCCGTGGGGGGCCAAGAGACCCAGTACTTC. Its translation is CASSSVGGQETQYF. The full variable domain, with the rest looked up from reference TRBV11-2 and TRBJ2-5, is EAGVAQSPRYKIIEKRQSVAFWCNPISGHATLYWYQQILGQGPKLLIQFQNNGVVDDSQLPKDRFSAERLKGVDSTLKIQPAKLEDSAVYLCASSSVGGQETQYFGPGTRLLVL.

There are many counts of this clonotype. This chain uses TRBV7-3 with TRBJ2-2; D not resolved. Germline assignment: CDR1 SGHTA and CDR2 FQGTGA. Trimming took 2 bases from V and 4 from J, leaving 8 bases between them. The CDR3 runs 14 residues. The CDR3 reads CASSLGSGTGELFF. The CDR3 DNA sequence: TGTGCCAGCAGCTTAGGGTCGGGCACCGGGGAGCTGTTTTTT.

This clonotype occurred a few times. The V and J genes are TRBV6-4 and TRBJ2-1; D is undetermined. The germline CDR1 and CDR2 sequences are MRHNA and SNTAGT. The CDR3 has 13 residues. The ends were cut back, 6 bases at V and 9 bases at J, with 15 bases in the middle. Written as DNA, the CDR3 is TGTGCCAGCAGCGAAAACCTCTCGGGTGAGCAGTTCTTC. Translation: CASSENLSGEQFF.

V is TRBV6-1 and J is TRBJ2-7, with D perhaps matching TRBD2 (7 bases). The germline CDR1 and CDR2 sequences are MNHNS and SASEGT. V was clipped by 5 bases and J by 5 bases, with 31 bases between them. CDR3 size: 19 residues. The CDR3 loop reads CASSPQQGGPAGALHEQYF. As DNA, the CDR3 is TGTGCCAGCAGTCCACAACAGGGTGGTCCGGCGGGAGCGCTCCACGAGCAGTACTTC.

The chain employs TRBV19 and TRBJ2-1; 7 bases line up with TRBD1. The CDR3 loop spans 17 amino acids. Germline V gene lookup returns CDR1 LNHDA and CDR2 SQIVND (reference sequence). The J segment lost 3 bases and the V segment lost 3 bases, leaving 11 bases of the junction unmatched. The DNA of the CDR3 is TGTGCCAGTAGTATGTTCGGACAGGTTACCCTCTACAATGAGCAGTTCTTC. Protein product: CASSMFGQVTLYNEQFF.

This clonotype appeared a few times. The genes are TRBV20-1 and TRBJ1-6; 9 bases are a match to TRBD1. The CDR3 totals 13 residues. With 6 bases clipped from V and 5 bases from J, the junction kept 2 bases outside the gene matches. Germline CDR1 DFQATT, CDR2 SNEGSKA (reference sequence). In nucleotides, the CDR3 is TGCAGTGCCGGACAGGGGAATAATTCACCCCTCCACTTT. Protein sequence: CSAGQGNNSPLHF.

The chain couples TRBV29-1 to TRBJ1-3, with D unresolved. The CDR3 length is 14 residues. V was shortened by 4 bases and J by 7 bases, with 17 bases between the two germline ends. Germline-derived CDR1 and CDR2 are SQVTM and ANQGSEA. The DNA of the CDR3 is TGCAGCGTTGCCCAAGGCTCAGTGGGGAACACCATATATTTT. It translates to CSVAQGSVGNTIYF. The whole variable domain, remainder taken from reference TRBV29-1 and TRBJ1-3, is SAVISQKPSRDICQRGTSLTIQCQVDSQVTMMFWYRQQPGQSLTLIATANQGSEATYESGFVIDKFPISRPNLTFSTLTVSNMSPEDSSIYLCSVAQGSVGNTIYFGEGSWLTVV.

This clonotype was counted a few times. The gene calls are TRBV6-2 or TRBV6-3 and TRBJ2-6; the D is unclear. The V gene lost 7 bases and the J gene lost 0 bases, with 19 bases spanning the gap. Per the germline V gene, CDR1 is MNHEY and CDR2 is SVGEGT. This CDR3 spans 18 amino acids. For the CDR3, the DNA is TGTGCCAGCACCTACGTCGTGGGGTTCCCCTCTGGGGCCAACGTCCTGACTTTC. This codes for CASTYVVGFPSGANVLTF.

In its sample, this clonotype was seen a few times. The chain links TRBV28 to TRBJ2-7; weak D call: TRBD1 (6 bases). The CDR3 is 17 amino acids. Per germline, CDR1 MDHEN and CDR2 SYDVKM. The V end lost 5 bases, the J end lost 3 bases, and 23 bases lay between the germline ends. Here the CDR3 DNA reads TGTGCCAGCAGTCTATATACCAGACAGGTTGGGCGCTACGAGCAGTACTTC. Translation gives CASSLYTRQVGRYEQYF.

V usage is TRBV3-1 and J usage is TRBJ2-4, with TRBD2 identical over 12 bases. The germline V gene encodes CDR1 LGHDT and CDR2 YNNKEL (reference sequence). With 4 bases clipped from V and 7 bases from J, the junction kept 5 bases outside the gene matches. The CDR3 is 15 residues long. The CDR3 DNA reads as TGTGCCAGCAGCCCAACTAGCGGGGGGAGGAACATTCAGTACTTC. Translated: CASSPTSGGRNIQYF.

The V call is TRBV3-1, the J call TRBJ2-3; 7 bases match TRBD2. V was pared by 5 bases and J by 0 bases, with 8 bases of the junction left unmatched. The germline gives CDR1 LGHDT, CDR2 YNNKEL (reference sequence). The CDR3 extends over 16 amino acids. The CDR3 DNA sequence: TGTGCCAGCAGCGGAGCGGGGCGGACTAGCACAGATACGCAGTATTTT. Amino acid sequence: CASSGAGRTSTDTQYF.

This clonotype was seen repeatedly, ten times or more. This sequence joins TRBV7-2 and TRBJ2-2; 9 nucleotides match TRBD2. The CDR3 extends over 16 amino acids. The V gene's germline CDR1 is SGHTA and CDR2 FQGNSA. Trimming took 4 bases from V and 0 from J; bases not matched to a gene: 3. For the CDR3, the DNA is TGTGCCAGCAGCTCAAGCGGGAGGACGAACACCGGGGAGCTGTTTTTT. Protein sequence: CASSSSGRTNTGELFF.